Listed below are T cell receptor beta chains from one sample, sequenced in a study of T cell repertoires in cytomegalovirus infection. TCRdb called the reads again in MiXCR, with one record for every CDR3 protein. The data show approximately 310,000 distinct CDR3 sequences, with about 25% seen just once and about 14% held by the top ten. These receptors' antigens are unknown. The sequences come from cultured PBMCs, collected from culture after CMV antigen stimulation. These receptors all come from a human donor in good health (CMV status not recorded). Some clones in this sample may be carry-over from other donors' samples. The CDR3 runs from the conserved cysteine through the conserved F or W. The D gene is left open where the match is weak. The listing skips clone size in some rows; elsewhere it reads once, few, many or a size class.

many	TRBV7-3	TRBJ2-1	.	CASSFGRELYNEQFF	TGTGCCAGCAGCTTCGGTCGGGAGTTGTACAATGAGCAGTTCTTC
.	TRBV7-6	TRBJ1-1	.	CASSSTAGTEAFF	TGTGCCAGCAGCTCCACCGCGGGAACTGAAGCTTTCTTT
few	TRBV19	TRBJ2-1	TRBD2	CASSTLGAGGPSVEQFF	TGTGCCAGTAGTACCCTAGGCGCGGGAGGGCCCTCAGTTGAGCAGTTCTTC
.	TRBV6-5	TRBJ1-5	.	CASSLDGGQYNQPQHF	TGTGCCAGCAGTCTAGATGGGGGGCAATACAATCAGCCCCAGCATTTT
few	TRBV4-1	TRBJ2-3	TRBD2	CASSQGLAGLPDTQYF	TGCGCCAGCAGCCAGGGACTAGCGGGATTACCAGATACGCAGTATTTT
.	TRBV2	TRBJ2-1	TRBD2	CASSREGTTKQFF	TGTGCCAGCAGTCGCGAGGGGACTACCAAGCAGTTCTTC
.	TRBV29-1	TRBJ2-1	.	CSVPQSTYNEQFF	TGCAGCGTTCCCCAGAGCACCTACAATGAGCAGTTCTTC
few	TRBV24-1	TRBJ2-5	.	CATSAWDGYQETQYF	TGTGCCACCAGTGCCTGGGACGGCTACCAAGAGACCCAGTACTTC
many	TRBV30	TRBJ2-3	.	CAWSVVGVFTDTQYF	TGTGCCTGGAGTGTTGTAGGAGTTTTCACAGATACGCAGTATTTT
.	TRBV7-9	TRBJ1-2	.	CASSLGGAQWYGYTF	TGTGCCAGCAGCTTAGGTGGGGCGCAGTGGTATGGCTACACCTTC
many	TRBV7-2	TRBJ2-1	.	CASSGAPYNEQFF	TGTGCCAGCAGCGGAGCACCCTACAATGAGCAGTTCTTC
few	TRBV7-9	TRBJ1-1	.	CASSLEEGTAFF	TGTGCCAGCAGCTTAGAGGAGGGAACAGCTTTCTTT
.	TRBV28	TRBJ2-5	.	CASSRGAGETQYF	TGTGCCAGCAGTCGGGGGGCGGGGGAGACCCAGTACTTC
few	TRBV27	TRBJ2-1	.	CASFGTRYNEQFF	TGTGCCAGCTTCGGGACTCGATACAATGAGCAGTTCTTC
few	TRBV10-3	TRBJ1-1	.	CAISDRLNTEAFF	TGTGCCATCAGTGACAGGTTGAACACTGAAGCTTTCTTT
few	TRBV7-9	TRBJ1-4	.	CASSPRGDGEKLFF	TGTGCCAGCAGCCCCCGCGGGGACGGTGAAAAACTGTTTTTT
.	TRBV11-2	TRBJ2-5	TRBD1	CASRVPGQGRWETQYF	TGTGCCAGCAGGGTTCCGGGACAGGGGCGCTGGGAGACCCAGTACTTC
many	TRBV7-2	TRBJ2-1	TRBD1	CASSLDRGLVAGRNNEQFF	TGTGCCAGCAGCTTGGACAGGGGGCTGGTAGCGGGTCGAAACAATGAGCAGTTCTTC
few	TRBV7-9	TRBJ1-4	.	CASSLGTIATNEKLFF	TGTGCCAGCAGCTTGGGGACGATTGCAACTAATGAAAAACTGTTTTTT
once	TRBV15	TRBJ2-2	TRBD2	CATSRELAGLNTGELFF	TGTGCCACCAGCAGAGAACTAGCGGGACTCAACACCGGGGAGCTGTTTTTT
.	TRBV29-1	TRBJ2-5	TRBD1	CSGGQGGRETQYF	TGCAGCGGGGGACAGGGTGGCCGAGAGACCCAGTACTTC
few	TRBV4-3	TRBJ2-7	TRBD1	CASSHRTGPYEQYF	TGCGCCAGCAGCCATCGGACAGGGCCCTACGAGCAGTACTTC
.	TRBV10-3	TRBJ2-3	.	CAITDSRVNTDTQYF	TGTGCCATCACAGACAGCCGAGTAAACACAGATACGCAGTATTTT
many	TRBV7-3	TRBJ2-1	TRBD2	CASSSPGLAGVNEQFF	TGTGCCAGCAGCTCCCCAGGACTAGCGGGAGTGAATGAGCAGTTCTTC
.	TRBV7-2	TRBJ2-5	.	CASSLVSSYQETQYF	TGTGCCAGCAGCTTAGTGTCCAGTTACCAAGAGACCCAGTACTTC
.	TRBV5-4	TRBJ1-6	TRBD1	CASRFGTGGYNSPLHF	TGTGCCAGCAGATTTGGGACAGGGGGATACAATTCACCCCTCCACTTT
many	TRBV7-2	TRBJ2-3	TRBD1	CASSYRGRVPDTQYF	TGTGCCAGCAGTTACAGGGGGCGCGTCCCGGATACGCAGTATTTT
.	TRBV29-1	TRBJ2-2	TRBD1	CSAQGGPNTGELFF	TGCAGCGCTCAAGGGGGCCCGAACACCGGGGAGCTGTTTTTT
.	TRBV30	TRBJ1-3	.	CAWSNWTKSGFGNTIYF	TGTGCCTGGAGTAACTGGACCAAAAGCGGATTTGGAAACACCATATATTTT
.	TRBV4-3	TRBJ2-7	.	CASSQMLANPYEQYF	TGCGCCAGCAGCCAAATGCTAGCGAACCCCTACGAGCAGTACTTC
few	TRBV19	TRBJ2-1	TRBD1	CASSIGWGTGGGAEQFF	TGTGCCAGTAGTATAGGGTGGGGGACAGGGGGCGGGGCTGAGCAGTTCTTC
few	TRBV5-1	TRBJ2-5	TRBD2	CASSLSSGEKETQYF	TGCGCCAGCAGCTTGAGTAGCGGGGAGAAAGAGACCCAGTACTTC
many	TRBV7-2	TRBJ2-3	.	CASSSVFGDTQYF	TGTGCCAGCAGCTCCGTCTTTGGTGATACGCAGTATTTT
few	TRBV7-6	TRBJ2-3	.	CASSYYPPPDTQYF	TGTGCCAGCAGCTACTACCCCCCACCGGATACGCAGTATTTT
.	TRBV7-9	TRBJ1-3	.	CASSAPRGPGNTIYF	TGTGCCAGCAGCGCCCCCCGGGGTCCGGGTAACACCATATATTTT
many	TRBV5-8	TRBJ2-1	TRBD1	CASSFAWTGGVEQFF	TGTGCCAGCAGCTTTGCCTGGACAGGGGGCGTTGAGCAGTTCTTC
many	TRBV12-3/TRBV12-4	TRBJ2-2	.	CASRERSGLNTGELFF	TGTGCCAGCAGAGAAAGAAGCGGTCTTAACACCGGGGAGCTGTTTTTT
once	TRBV27	TRBJ2-1	.	CASSESPGTLYNEQFF	TGTGCCAGCAGTGAATCGCCCGGGACACTTTACAATGAGCAGTTCTTC
few	TRBV7-2	TRBJ1-4	.	CASSPRTTVATNEKLFF	TGTGCCAGCAGCCCCCGGACGACAGTTGCAACTAATGAAAAACTGTTTTTT
many	TRBV6-6	TRBJ1-1	.	CASSTGNTEAFF	TGTGCCAGCAGCACAGGGAACACTGAAGCTTTCTTT
.	TRBV12-3/TRBV12-4	TRBJ2-5	.	CASSLYPPGSAGEETQYF	TGTGCCAGCAGTTTGTATCCTCCGGGGTCGGCAGGGGAAGAGACCCAGTACTTC
.	TRBV15	TRBJ2-1	TRBD2	CATSAGGTFKYNEQFF	TGTGCCACCAGCGCCGGGGGGACTTTTAAATACAATGAGCAGTTCTTC
few	TRBV6-5	TRBJ1-4	TRBD1	CASRRQGKNEKLFF	TGTGCCAGCAGAAGACAGGGGAAAAATGAAAAACTGTTTTTT
.	TRBV6-2/TRBV6-3	TRBJ1-6	.	CASTGRGGGRPSPLHF	TGTGCCAGCACCGGACGAGGGGGGGGTCGTCCTTCACCCCTCCACTTT
.	TRBV7-2	TRBJ2-6	TRBD1	CASSFGTGFFSGANVLTF	TGTGCCAGCAGCTTCGGGACAGGATTTTTCTCTGGGGCCAACGTCCTGACTTTC
many	TRBV7-9	TRBJ2-4	TRBD2	CASSLSGIWAKNIQYF	TGTGCCAGCAGCTTAAGCGGGATATGGGCCAAAAACATTCAGTACTTC
.	TRBV7-8	TRBJ2-4	.	CASGEGFLGNIQYF	TGTGCCAGCGGTGAAGGGTTTTTGGGGAACATTCAGTACTTC
few	TRBV28	TRBJ2-7	TRBD2	CASSLWLREAGEQYF	TGTGCCAGCAGTTTATGGTTGCGGGAGGCGGGCGAGCAGTACTTC
.	TRBV4-2	TRBJ1-5	TRBD1	CASSQGQGAREKQPQHF	TGTGCCAGCAGCCAGGGTCAGGGGGCGCGGGAGAAACAGCCCCAGCATTTT
.	TRBV20-1	TRBJ2-3	TRBD2	CSAPPLAGGPGGTDTQYF	TGCAGTGCTCCTCCCCTAGCGGGAGGGCCGGGTGGCACAGATACGCAGTATTTT
.	TRBV6-5	TRBJ1-3	.	CASRQTGTGNTIYF	TGTGCCAGCAGACAAACAGGGACGGGAAACACCATATATTTT
.	TRBV10-2	TRBJ2-5	.	CASSEFRDSEETQYF	TGCGCCAGCAGTGAGTTCCGGGACTCGGAAGAGACCCAGTACTTC